Reported below is one TCR beta chain. In the original analysis: Scientists estimated how many nucleated cells there were by amplifying reference gene primers. Assay: immunoSEQ multiplex PCR; the TCRdb copy retains only in-frame clones and omits some. Clone size and the V and J calls come from that table; the DNA yielded D and trimming. The sample carries 200,000 to 300,000 clones, 80% to 90% recorded once. This sample stems from a study of blood T cell repertoires in COVID-19. As for the study in general: Researchers got acute and convalescent COVID-19 samples from the United States, Italy and Spain. Nucleic acid was either cDNA or gDNA, and it came from T cells, B-cell-depleted T cells, or PBMCs.

Deletions cut 4 bases from V and 6 bases from J, with 19 bases between. The germline gives CDR1 SGHRS, CDR2 YFSETQ. This CDR3 spans 15 amino acids. The clonotype comes from a man aged 60 to 69 with acute or convalescent COVID-19. Sequencing used peripheral blood. J is TRBJ1-2 and V is TRBV5-1; tentatively, D is TRBD1 (5 bases). CDR3 protein: CASSGRAGTLHGYTF. CDR3 nucleotides: TGCGCCAGCAGCGGGAGGGCCGGGACTCTTCATGGCTACACCTTC.